This passage covers 13 T cell receptor beta chains from one sample sequenced in a study of monozygotic twins with inflammatory bowel disease. No DNA is given; TCRdb re-called the 5' RACE reads and lists each CDR3 protein once. Recorded for this sample: approximately 330,000 distinct CDR3 sequences. Sequencing used blood. The receptors come from a human donor with ulcerative colitis or Crohn's disease, or a healthy co-twin of an affected twin (not recorded which).

V is TRBV6-5 and J is TRBJ2-2. Germline CDR1 reads MNHEY; CDR2 reads SVGAGI. This CDR3 has 15 amino acids. CDR3 loop: CASSYEASNTGELFF.

The V and J genes are TRBV5-1 and TRBJ1-1. This CDR3 has 15 residues. In germline, CDR1 is SGHRS, CDR2 YFSETQ. The CDR3 here is CASSLIPNPNTEAFF.

This rearrangement joins TRBV4-2 to TRBJ2-1; the D call of TRBD2 rests on TCRdb alone, since no DNA is present to check it. CDR3 size: 15 residues. Germline values: CDR1 LGHNA, CDR2 YNFKEQ. CDR3 residues: CASSLDPGAGGEQFF.

The chain uses TRBV3-1 and TRBJ1-1; TCRdb indicates TRBD1, and absent DNA this call remains unverified. The CDR3 totals 14 residues. Germline CDR1 LGHDT, CDR2 YNNKEL (reference sequence). CDR3 residues: CASSTRQGNTEAFF.

This chain's CDR3 is CSARPFLLGAEAFF. V usage is TRBV20-1 and J usage is TRBJ1-1. The CDR3 is 14 residues long. CDR1 is DFQATT, CDR2 SNEGSKA, per germline (reference sequence).

This chain connects TRBV5-1 to TRBJ1-6; the D gene TCRdb calls, TRBD1, cannot be checked with no DNA. CDR1 is SGHRS and CDR2 is YFSETQ in the germline V gene. This CDR3 is 16 amino acids long. This CDR3 is CASSALSGAGASPLHF.

The chain couples TRBV5-1 to TRBJ2-1. This CDR3 has 15 residues. Per the germline V gene, CDR1 is SGHRS and CDR2 is YFSETQ. Here the CDR3 reads CASSLLDRSYNEQFF. Looking up the rest from reference TRBV5-1 and TRBJ2-1 gives the full variable domain: KAGVTQTPRYLIKTRGQQVTLSCSPISGHRSVSWYQQTPGQGLQFLFEYFSETQRNKGNFPGRFSGRQFSNSRSEMNVSTLELGDSALYLCASSLLDRSYNEQFFGPGTRLTVL.

V is TRBV7-2 and J is TRBJ1-3; the TRBD1 assignment by TCRdb is unverifiable without DNA. This CDR3 spans 15 amino acids. Germline CDR1 reads SGHTA; CDR2 reads FQGNSA. The CDR3 spells CASSLWGDSGNTIYF.

The chain uses TRBV18 and TRBJ2-1; TCRdb returns TRBD1, unconfirmable since there is no DNA. In germline, CDR1 is KGHSH, CDR2 LQKENI. The CDR3 contains 15 residues. The CDR3 here is CASSPTGGVYNEQFF.

The V gene is TRBV20-1, the J gene TRBJ2-5. CDR1 DFQATT and CDR2 SNEGSKA come from the germline V gene (reference sequence). This CDR3 spans 15 amino acids. CDR3 sequence reads: CSARDPVGDQETQYF.

The V call is TRBV12-5, the J call TRBJ1-1; TCRdb reports TRBD1, a call that lacks DNA to check it against. Germline-derived CDR1 and CDR2 are LGHNT and FRNRAP. This CDR3 is built from 15 residues. This chain's CDR3 is CASGLVPDRTTEAFF. The full variable domain, rest sourced from reference TRBV12-5 and TRBJ1-1, is DARVTQTPRHKVTEMGQEVTMRCQPILGHNTVFWYRQTMMQGLELLAYFRNRAPLDDSGMPKDRFSAEMPDATLATLKIQPSEPRDSAVYFCASGLVPDRTTEAFFGQGTRLTVV.

J is TRBJ2-3 and V is TRBV7-9. Germline V gene data show CDR1 as SEHNR and CDR2 as FQNEAQ (reference sequence). The CDR3 contains 16 residues. CDR3 loop: CASSFTSQGYTDTQYF.

V is TRBV27 and J is TRBJ2-2; TCRdb proposes TRBD1, but this gene call is untestable without DNA. The germline CDR1 and CDR2 sequences are MNHEY and SMNVEV (reference sequence). CDR3 length equals 15 residues. The CDR3 is CASRAPWGFTGELFF.